One and the same sample provided the 18 T cell receptor beta chains below, sequenced in a study of cytomegalovirus exposure and HLA in healthy donors. 60 Vbeta and 13 Jbeta primers were used in PCR. The data were produced by immunoSEQ multiplex PCR, yet TCRdb's version contains in-frame clones alone and is incomplete. The sample carries about 140,000 clones, under 85% recorded once. The specimen sequenced was PBMCs. Receptors were obtained from a man younger than 35 in good health and CMV-seronegative.

This clone has only one observation. V usage is TRBV7-2 and J usage is TRBJ2-7; TRBD1 matches at 9 bases. The CDR3 has 16 amino acids. In germline, CDR1 is SGHTA, CDR2 FQGNSA. Unmatched junction bases numbered 13, after V lost 5 bases and J lost 5 bases. The CDR3 spells CASSVEPGQGNHEQYF. In DNA, the CDR3 is TGTGCCAGCAGCGTGGAACCGGGACAGGGTAATCACGAGCAGTACTTC.

The rearrangement uses TRBV9 and TRBJ1-2, with a tentative D call TRBD1 (5 bases). V shed 4 bases and J shed 2 bases, with 9 bases lying between them. Germline-derived CDR1 and CDR2 are SGDLS and YYNGEE. The CDR3 loop spans 13 amino acids. CDR3 DNA: TGTGCCAGCAGCCCGACAGAGAACTATGGCTACACCTTC. Its protein product is CASSPTENYGYTF. Together with reference TRBV9 and TRBJ1-2, the CDR3 gives the full variable domain: DSGVTQTPKHLITATGQRVTLRCSPRSGDLSVYWYQQSLDQGLQFLIQYYNGEERAKGNILERFSAQQFPDLHSELNLSSLELGDSALYFCASSPTENYGYTFGSGTRLTVV.

The gene calls are TRBV9 and TRBJ2-1; weak D call: TRBD2 (6 bases). The V and J ends lost 0 bases and 12 bases respectively, with 19 bases between them. The germline V gene encodes CDR1 SGDLS and CDR2 YYNGEE. The CDR3 covers 15 residues. The CDR3 nucleotides read TGTGCCAGCAGCGTAGCTGGCGGGGATTTTTCTGGGCAGTTCTTC. Its protein is CASSVAGGDFSGQFF.

The chain recombines TRBV5-1 with TRBJ1-1; D remains ambiguous. CDR3 length: 16 residues. Germline CDR1 reads SGHRS; CDR2 reads YFSETQ. With 0 bases removed from V and 0 bases from J, the gap between germline ends came to 12 bases. CDR3 residues: CASSLASGSMNTEAFF. CDR3 in DNA: TGCGCCAGCAGCTTGGCCTCCGGGTCCATGAACACTGAAGCTTTCTTT.

The chain is built from TRBV29-1 and TRBJ2-7; 8 bases line up with TRBD1. V gave up 4 bases and J gave up 6 bases; unmatched junction bases: 5. This CDR3 contains 12 residues. Germline CDR1 and CDR2: SQVTM and ANQGSEA. CDR3 protein: CSVGARGREQYF. The CDR3 DNA sequence: TGCAGCGTTGGCGCCAGGGGGCGCGAGCAGTACTTC.

The V call is TRBV12-5, the J call TRBJ1-5; 10 bases line up with TRBD1. The CDR3 is 19 residues long. Germline trimming cut 2 bases from V and 0 bases from J; bases unmatched to any gene: 10. The germline CDR1 and CDR2 sequences are LGHNT and FRNRAP. The CDR3 region is CASGLSTGGLGYSNQPQHF. For the CDR3, the DNA is TGTGCTAGTGGTTTGTCGACAGGGGGCCTAGGATATAGCAATCAGCCCCAGCATTTT.

This chain links TRBV6-5 with TRBJ1-5, with D possibly being TRBD1 (6 bases). V was shortened by 0 bases and J by 3 bases, with 9 bases between the two germline ends. Germline lookup yields CDR1 MNHEY and CDR2 SVGAGI. This CDR3 region has 15 residues. The CDR3 loop reads CASSYSRGPNQPQHF. In nucleotides, the CDR3 is TGTGCCAGCAGTTACTCCAGGGGACCCAATCAGCCCCAGCATTTT.

This rearrangement joins TRBV13 to TRBJ1-1; D is uncertain. This CDR3 is built from 15 residues. With 5 bases removed from V and 2 bases from J, the gap between germline ends came to 15 bases. The V gene's germline CDR1 is PRHDT and CDR2 FYEKMQ (reference sequence). CDR3: CASSPEGLVNTEAFF. In DNA, the CDR3 is TGTGCCAGCAGCCCCGAGGGCCTAGTAAACACTGAAGCTTTCTTT.

The chain links TRBV30 to TRBJ2-1; 8 bases map to TRBD1. CDR1 is GTSNPN and CDR2 is SVGIG in the germline V gene (reference sequence). The trim removed 7 bases at V and 5 bases at J, leaving 10 bases unmatched. The CDR3 runs to 14 residues. The chain's CDR3 is CAYTRQGFNNEQFF. In DNA form, the CDR3 reads TGTGCCTATACCCGACAGGGGTTTAACAATGAGCAGTTCTTC.

J is TRBJ1-6 and V is TRBV19; 11 bases map to TRBD1. V was pared by 4 bases and J by 8 bases, with 7 bases of the junction left unmatched. CDR1 is LNHDA, CDR2 SQIVND, per germline (reference sequence). This CDR3 spans 16 amino acids. This chain's CDR3 is CASSKRTGGLDSPLHF. In DNA form, the CDR3 reads TGTGCCAGTAGTAAGCGGACAGGGGGCCTGGATTCACCCCTCCACTTT.

The V and J genes are TRBV6-5 and TRBJ1-2; 8 bases are shared with TRBD1. V gave up 4 bases and J gave up 7 bases; unmatched junction bases: 8. The CDR3 runs 14 residues. Germline assignment: CDR1 MNHEY and CDR2 SVGAGI. The DNA of the CDR3 is TGTGCCAGCAGTTCGGGACAGGACGGCACTGGCTACACCTTC. It translates to CASSSGQDGTGYTF.

The rearrangement uses TRBV7-5 and TRBJ1-1. TRBV7-5 is a known pseudogene. The CDR3 length is 19 residues. CDR3 sequence: CARSFVYQQKRGQNTEAFF. CDR3 nucleotides: TGTGCCAGAAGCTTTGTATATCAACAAAAGCGGGGACAGAACACTGAAGCTTTCTTT.

The J gene is TRBJ1-4, the V gene TRBV15; TRBD1 aligns across 8 bases. The V and J ends lost 0 bases and 7 bases, in that order; junction bases with no gene match: 13. CDR3 size: 18 residues. CDR1 and CDR2 from the germline V gene are LNHNV and YYDKDF (reference sequence). The CDR3 protein is CATSRDLTAGTGGEKLFF. The DNA of the CDR3 is TGTGCCACCAGCAGAGATCTCACGGCGGGGACAGGCGGTGAAAAACTGTTTTTT.

The chain recombines TRBV18 with TRBJ2-5; D is unclear. Looked up from germline, CDR1 is KGHSH and CDR2 is LQKENI. V lost 3 bases and J 4 bases, leaving 6 bases between the germline ends. This CDR3 is 12 amino acids long. CDR3 sequence reads: CASSPPGETQYF. The CDR3 region has the DNA TGTGCCAGCTCACCCCCCGGAGAGACCCAGTACTTC.

The rearrangement links TRBV20-1 to TRBJ1-2; D remains unclear. This CDR3 has 11 residues. V was pared by 3 bases and J by 7 bases, with 9 bases between. CDR1 is DFQATT, CDR2 SNEGSKA, per germline (reference sequence). CDR3 residues: CSASNGVGYTF. As DNA, the CDR3 is TGCAGTGCTAGTAACGGGGTTGGCTACACCTTC.

The chain employs TRBV18 and TRBJ2-5; no clear D. Trimming cost V 0 bases and J 1 base, with 9 bases left between them. Germline CDR1 KGHSH, CDR2 LQKENI. The CDR3 length is 15 residues. The CDR3 nucleotides are TGTGCCAGCTCACCACCGAGACAAATCCAAGAGACCCAGTACTTC. Its protein product is CASSPPRQIQETQYF.

The chain joins TRBV2 to TRBJ1-6; no clear D gene. V was clipped by 7 bases and J by 10 bases, with 14 bases between them. Germline values: CDR1 SNHLY, CDR2 FYNNEI. This CDR3 has 13 amino acids. DNA of the CDR3: TGTGCCAGCAAGAGTGAGGGTGACTCACCCCTCCACTTT. Its translation is CASKSEGDSPLHF.

The V call is TRBV6-5, the J call TRBJ1-2, with 7 positions matching TRBD1. CDR1 and CDR2 from the germline V gene are MNHEY and SVGAGI. The CDR3 totals 15 residues. With 2 bases clipped from V and 5 bases from J, the junction kept 8 bases outside the gene matches. The CDR3 region has the DNA TGTGCCAGCAGTTACAGGAGACAGGGATCTTATGGCTACACCTTC. This codes for CASSYRRQGSYGYTF.